Listed below are T cell receptor beta chains from one sample, sequenced in a study of siplizumab effects on memory and regulatory T cells. TCRdb's table, derived via immunoSEQ multiplex PCR, lists solely in-frame clones and lacks some. This table holds over 95,000 clones, just under 95% found once. The specimen was non-Treg CD4+ T cells sorted from blood. These receptors came from a human donor in good health. The CDR3 runs from the conserved cysteine through the conserved F or W. D genes are given only for firm matches. Some rows mark clone size as missing; the rest say once, few, many or name a class of expanded clone.

>TRBJ1-6|TRBV5-1|.|.
CASSFLNSPLHF
TGTGCCAGCAGCTTTCTCAATTCACCCCTCCACTTT
>TRBJ1-1|TRBV5-5|.|.
CASSLSDSGTEAFF
TGTGCCAGCAGCTTGAGCGACAGTGGCACTGAAGCTTTCTTT
>TRBJ2-5|TRBV5-4|.|TRBD1
CASSPTGDRETQYF
TGTGCCAGCAGTCCGACAGGGGATCGGGAGACCCAGTACTTC
>TRBJ1-2|TRBV5-8|.|TRBD1
CASSKTGGYGYTF
TGTGCCAGCAGCAAGACAGGGGGCTATGGCTACACCTTC
>TRBJ2-2|TRBV18|.|TRBD2
CASSPRGLAGDGELFF
TGTGCCAGCTCACCACGTGGACTAGCGGGGGACGGGGAGCTGTTTTTT
>TRBJ2-3|TRBV4-1|once|.
CASHSTDTQYF
TGCGCCAGTCACAGCACAGATACGCAGTATTTT
>TRBJ2-7|TRBV6-5|.|TRBD1
CASKQIGTALYEQYF
TGTGCCAGCAAACAAATCGGGACAGCGCTCTACGAGCAGTACTTC
>TRBJ1-2|TRBV27|.|.
CASSTTGTSWGYTF
TGTGCCAGCAGCACCACCGGGACAAGTTGGGGCTACACCTTC
>TRBJ2-5|TRBV28|.|.
CASTGNIQETQYF
TGTGCCAGCACCGGGAACATACAAGAGACCCAGTACTTC
>TRBJ2-1|TRBV6-5|few|TRBD2
CASFRTSGMGEQFF
TGTGCCAGCTTTAGGACTAGCGGGATGGGTGAGCAGTTCTTC
>TRBJ2-3|TRBV11-1|.|.
CASSPGRKGADTQYF
TGTGCCAGCAGCCCCGGGCGTAAGGGGGCAGATACGCAGTATTTT
>TRBJ1-5|TRBV10-3|.|.
CAIEGRPQHF
TGTGCCATTGAGGGCCGGCCCCAGCATTTT
>TRBJ2-3|TRBV6-5|.|.
CASGGRSTDTQYF
TGTGCCAGCGGGGGGCGGAGCACAGATACGCAGTATTTT
>TRBJ1-2|TRBV19|.|TRBD1
CASSIFPWDRVEYGYTF
TGTGCCAGTAGTATATTCCCCTGGGACAGGGTCGAATATGGCTACACCTTC
>TRBJ2-7|TRBV11-3|.|.
CASSPGVAEYEQYF
TGTGCCAGCAGCCCGGGGGTAGCGGAATACGAGCAGTACTTC
>TRBJ1-1|TRBV19|once|TRBD1
CASSPSTGEAFF
TGTGCCAGTAGTCCGTCGACAGGGGAAGCTTTCTTT
>TRBJ1-5|TRBV27|once|.
CASHPGTTPNQPQHF
TGTGCCAGCCATCCTGGGACAACTCCTAATCAGCCCCAGCATTTT
>TRBJ1-5|TRBV6-1|.|.
CALRGDHSNQPQHF
TGTGCCTTAAGGGGAGACCATAGCAATCAGCCCCAGCATTTT
>TRBJ2-1|TRBV6-4|.|.
CASKRSIADEQFF
TGTGCCAGCAAGCGAAGCATAGCAGATGAGCAGTTCTTC
>TRBJ1-5|TRBV29-1|.|.
CSVGAGNQPQHF
TGCAGCGTGGGGGCGGGGAATCAGCCCCAGCATTTT
>TRBJ2-7|TRBV4-1|.|.
CASSQQGQLPGWEQYF
TGCGCCAGCAGCCAACAGGGGCAACTACCTGGATGGGAGCAGTACTTC
>TRBJ1-6|TRBV18|.|.
CASSHKRPGHIPFRDNSPLHF
TGTGCCAGCTCACACAAGAGGCCTGGACACATACCATTTCGAGATAATTCACCCCTCCACTTT
>TRBJ1-1|TRBV9|few|.
CASSVGEGDEANTEAFF
TGTGCCAGCAGCGTAGGGGAAGGGGACGAAGCTAACACTGAAGCTTTCTTT
>TRBJ1-2|TRBV4-1|.|.
CASSQGIPQGYGYTF
TGCGCCAGCAGCCAAGGAATCCCTCAGGGGTATGGCTACACCTTC
>TRBJ1-1|TRBV5-1|once|TRBD1
CASSLAGTVNTEAFF
TGCGCCAGCAGCTTGGCCGGGACAGTGAACACTGAAGCTTTCTTT
>TRBJ1-1|TRBV28|.|.
CASLGYEAFF
TGTGCCAGCTTGGGGTATGAAGCTTTCTTT
>TRBJ2-3|TRBV4-1|.|.
CASSQDQGLSTDTQYF
TGCGCCAGCAGCCAAGATCAGGGACTTAGCACAGATACGCAGTATTTT
>TRBJ2-5|TRBV6-6|.|.
CASSYSATYQETQYF
TGTGCCAGCAGTTACTCTGCGACCTACCAAGAGACCCAGTACTTC
>TRBJ2-7|TRBV6-6|.|.
CASSYSIPGADEQYF
TGTGCCAGCAGTTACTCGATCCCCGGGGCGGACGAGCAGTACTTC
>TRBJ1-2|TRBV5-1|.|TRBD1
CASSSGQGYGYTF
TGCGCCAGCAGCTCCGGACAGGGCTACGGCTACACCTTC
>TRBJ1-1|TRBV5-4|.|.
CASSLWAGADTEAFF
TGTGCCAGCAGCCTATGGGCGGGGGCGGACACTGAAGCTTTCTTT
>TRBJ1-5|TRBV19|.|TRBD1
CASSGRGGAGDQPQHF
TGTGCCAGTAGTGGAAGAGGGGGCGCGGGGGATCAGCCCCAGCATTTT
>TRBJ2-7|TRBV28|.|.
CASKQWGSSSYEQYF
TGTGCCAGCAAACAGTGGGGTTCGAGCTCCTACGAGCAGTACTTC
>TRBJ1-2|TRBV4-1|.|TRBD1
CASRKGNGRDRAGGGNYGYTF
TGCGCCAGCAGGAAAGGAAACGGCCGGGACAGGGCTGGCGGCGGGAACTATGGCTACACCTTC
>TRBJ2-1|TRBV6-4|.|.
CASSPLQVGPYNEQFF
TGTGCCAGCAGTCCCTTACAGGTGGGCCCCTACAATGAGCAGTTCTTC
>TRBJ1-2|TRBV29-1|.|.
CSVERSTLDYGYTF
TGCAGCGTTGAAAGGTCGACACTCGACTATGGCTACACCTTC
>TRBJ2-1|TRBV5-5|.|TRBD2
CASSLDPRGAHYNEQFF
TGTGCCAGCAGCTTGGACCCGCGGGGGGCACACTACAATGAGCAGTTCTTC
>TRBJ1-5|TRBV18|.|.
CASSPLSNQPQHF
TGTGCCAGCTCACCCCTTAGCAATCAGCCCCAGCATTTT
>TRBJ2-7|TRBV29-1|.|.
CSPSGGRGYYEQYF
TGCAGCCCAAGCGGGGGCAGGGGGTACTACGAGCAGTACTTC
>TRBJ2-3|TRBV5-1|.|.
CASSPPGADTQYF
TGCGCCAGCAGCCCGCCCGGTGCAGATACGCAGTATTTT
>TRBJ2-3|TRBV7-3|.|.
CASSPAGTDTQYF
TGTGCCAGCAGCCCCGCGGGGACAGATACGCAGTATTTT
>TRBJ1-2|TRBV19|.|.
CASTPRDGYTF
TGTGCCAGTACTCCCAGGGATGGCTACACCTTC
>TRBJ2-3|TRBV30|.|.
CAWNPTRATQYF
TGTGCCTGGAACCCGACTAGAGCTACGCAGTATTTT
>TRBJ2-3|TRBV4-1|.|.
CASSQDGFGRVTDTQYF
TGCGCCAGCAGCCAAGATGGTTTCGGTCGGGTCACAGATACGCAGTATTTT
>TRBJ1-2|TRBV28|.|.
CASSFNHGYTF
TGTGCCAGCAGTTTCAACCATGGCTACACCTTC
>TRBJ1-4|TRBV6-1|.|TRBD1
CASSGQTNEKLFF
TGTGCCAGTTCGGGACAGACGAATGAAAAACTGTTTTTT
>TRBJ2-1|TRBV7-9|.|TRBD2
CASSFTGTSGGGSYNEQFF
TGTGCCAGCAGCTTTACCGGGACTAGCGGGGGAGGCTCCTACAATGAGCAGTTCTTC
>TRBJ2-7|TRBV7-2|.|.
CASSSFYEQYF
TGTGCCAGCAGCTCTTTCTACGAGCAGTACTTC
>TRBJ2-7|TRBV11-2|.|.
CASSGRYEQYF
TGTGCCAGCTCCGGCCGCTACGAGCAGTACTTC
>TRBJ1-1|TRBV5-6|.|TRBD1
CASSLVTQGALGAFF
TGTGCCAGCAGCTTAGTTACGCAGGGGGCCCTTGGAGCTTTCTTT
>TRBJ2-2|TRBV4-2|.|.
CASSPTPGTPQTGELFF
TGTGCCAGCAGCCCAACCCCCGGGACTCCTCAGACCGGGGAGCTGTTTTTT
>TRBJ2-5|TRBV2|once|.
CASSEAVSYWTQYF
TGTGCCAGCAGTGAGGCGGTCTCTTATTGGACCCAGTACTTC
>TRBJ1-4|TRBV6-1|.|.
CASSESFMLKLFF
TGTGCCAGCAGTGAATCCTTTATGTTAAAACTGTTTTTT
>TRBJ1-1|TRBV12-5|.|.
CASGLVAMLGPSGNTEAFF
TGTGCTAGTGGTTTGGTAGCCATGCTCGGGCCAAGTGGGAACACTGAAGCTTTCTTT
>TRBJ2-1|TRBV7-2|.|TRBD2
CASSLVGIAGGAYNEQFF
TGTGCCAGCAGCTTAGTCGGGATAGCGGGGGGGGCCTACAATGAGCAGTTCTTC
>TRBJ2-5|TRBV27|.|.
CASSLKKGQETQYF
TGTGCCAGCAGTTTAAAAAAGGGGCAAGAGACCCAGTACTTC
>TRBJ2-5|TRBV7-3|few|TRBD2
CASSLNALAVAETQYF
TGTGCCAGCAGCTTAAACGCACTAGCGGTAGCGGAGACCCAGTACTTC
>TRBJ1-6|TRBV27|.|.
CASSPDRGPNNSPLHF
TGTGCCAGCAGCCCCGACAGAGGGCCCAATAATTCACCCCTCCACTTT
>TRBJ2-5|TRBV4-2|.|.
CASSQDHGSQETQYF
TGTGCCAGCAGCCAAGATCATGGGAGCCAAGAGACCCAGTACTTC